The 7 T cell receptor beta chains below all came from one sample that was sequenced in a study of regulatory and conventional T cells in RAG deficiency. Libraries were prepared by immunoSEQ multiplex PCR; TCRdb keeps only in-frame clonotypes and omits some of them. The table lists roughly 19,000 clones, roughly 87% of them singletons. Genomic DNA came from blood regulatory T cells gated CD4+ CD25-high CD127-low. The sample was also linked to a second study, of regulatory T cells. That study reports: The PCR used 52 TRBV and 13 TRBJ primers.

The specimen was Tregs sorted from blood. The receptors shown here come from a human donor in good health.

On this clone: The junction departs from germline at one end; a sequencing error may be responsible. This chain links TRBV6-6 with TRBJ2-6; 7 bases match TRBD2. Germline V gives CDR1 MNHNY, CDR2 SVGAGI (reference sequence). This CDR3 comprises 10 residues. The CDR3 DNA reads TGTGCCAGCGGAAAGACTAGCCCATCTTTC. Protein sequence: CASGKTSPSF.

The rearrangement links TRBV2 to TRBJ2-5; unclear D gene. Germline CDR1 SNHLY, CDR2 FYNNEI. Trimming took off 4 bases at V and 5 bases at J, with 8 bases between the two ends. This CDR3 spans 12 amino acids. CDR3 in amino acids: CASSVPLETQYF. For the CDR3, the DNA is TGTGCCAGCAGTGTTCCTCTGGAGACCCAGTACTTC.

The V and J genes are TRBV20-1 and TRBJ2-5, with D uncertain. V was shortened by 8 bases and J by 2 bases, with 9 bases between the two germline ends. From germline, CDR1 is DFQATT and CDR2 SNEGSKA (reference sequence). This CDR3 is 11 amino acids long. The chain's CDR3 is CSCHRQETQYF. The CDR3 DNA is TGCAGTTGTCATCGACAAGAGACCCAGTACTTC.

This clone was recorded once. V and J are TRBV7-2 and TRBJ2-5; 7 bases are a match to TRBD2. This CDR3 is 13 amino acids long. Trimming at V came to 1 base and at J to 5 bases, leaving 1 base not matched to a gene. Germline V gene lookup returns CDR1 SGHTA and CDR2 FQGNSA. The CDR3 DNA follows: TGTGCCAGCAGCTTAGACGGGAGGGAGACCCAGTACTTC. As protein: CASSLDGRETQYF.

The rearrangement uses TRBV29-1 and TRBJ2-2; 8 nucleotides agree with TRBD1. The CDR3 consists of 14 residues. With 5 bases clipped from V and 7 bases from J, the junction kept 9 bases outside the gene matches. CDR1 SQVTM and CDR2 ANQGSEA come from the germline V gene. CDR3 DNA sequence: TGCAGCGTTCGCCCAGGGGGCCACAGCGGGGAGCTGTTTTTT. This translates into CSVRPGGHSGELFF.

V and J are TRBV30 and TRBJ2-7; D is possibly TRBD1 or TRBD2 (5 bases each). Germline loops: CDR1 GTSNPN, CDR2 SVGIG (reference sequence). The CDR3 contains 15 residues. Trimming shortened V by 1 base and J by 6 bases, and 19 bases separated the two germline ends. CDR3 amino acids: CAWSGAGNVGVEQYF. Written as DNA, the CDR3 is TGTGCCTGGAGTGGTGCAGGGAATGTGGGGGTCGAGCAGTACTTC. Using reference TRBV30 and TRBJ2-7 for the parts outside the CDR3, the full variable domain is SQTIHQWPATLVQPVGSPLSLECTVEGTSNPNLYWYRQAAGRGLQLLFYSVGIGQISSEVPQNLSASRPQDRQFILSSKKLLLSDSGFYLCAWSGAGNVGVEQYFGPGTRLTVT.

V and J are TRBV30 and TRBJ1-4; D possibly corresponds to TRBD1 (6 bases). The CDR3 consists of 15 residues. Trimming shortened V by 5 bases and J by 4 bases, and 17 bases separated the two germline ends. Germline CDR1 reads GTSNPN; CDR2 reads SVGIG (reference sequence). CDR3 nucleotides: TGTGCCTGGGAGAGGCTAGGGGGTGATAATGAAAAACTGTTTTTT. This gives the protein CAWERLGGDNEKLFF. Full variable domain (rest looked up from reference TRBV30 and TRBJ1-4): SQTIHQWPATLVQPVGSPLSLECTVEGTSNPNLYWYRQAAGRGLQLLFYSVGIGQISSEVPQNLSASRPQDRQFILSSKKLLLSDSGFYLCAWERLGGDNEKLFFGSGTQLSVL.